Sequencing of this T cell receptor (beta chain) was carried out in a study of T-cell memory formation after mild COVID-19. Study at large: TCR clusters were mostly donor specific.

Whole-study results and caveats: CD8+ contracting clones occupied EMRA, while CD4+ ones occupied mainly CM and EM. Contracting clones, day 15 to 85, had balanced CD4/CD8, and later expanders favored CD4+.

V was clipped by 4 bases and J by 0 bases, with 15 bases between them. Germline V gene lookup returns CDR1 SGHRS and CDR2 YFSETQ. This CDR3 spans 16 amino acids. Turning to this clonotype: What it recognizes is unknown.

TCRdb reprocessed the 5' RACE reads with MiXCR, giving one entry per CDR3 protein. The sample contains 240,000 or so distinct CDR3 sequences, roughly 9.4% of which appear only once. The chain carries TRBV5-1 and TRBJ2-3, with a weak D call TRBD1 (5 bases). Sequencing was carried out using PBMCs or a T cell subset sorted from them (not recorded which). The clonotype was recovered from a man between 18 and 29 years old who had mild COVID-19 (a few samples of this study predate the infection). Cell type and time point are not known. The CDR3, as DNA: TGCGCCAGCAGCAGGGGCGCTACTACTAGCACAGATACGCAGTATTTT. Translation: CASSRGATTSTDTQYF.